This T cell receptor (beta chain) is from a study of blood T cell repertoires in COVID-19. Across the whole study: The samples span acute and convalescent COVID-19 from the United States, Italy and Spain. PBMCs, B-cell-depleted T cells, or T cells provided the cDNA or gDNA that made up the material.

Per the study methods: Amplification of reference gene primers provided the estimated nucleated cell counts. The data were produced by immunoSEQ multiplex PCR, yet TCRdb's version contains in-frame clones alone and is incomplete. V, J and clone size derive from that table, while D and trimming were established from the DNA sequence. The repertoire consists of around 150,000 clones, with over 70% occurring once and the leading ten covering roughly 8.7%. The V gene's germline CDR1 is SGHTA and CDR2 FQGNSA. This CDR3 comprises 15 residues. Trimming at V came to 5 bases and at J to 7 bases, leaving 14 bases not matched to a gene.

The clonotype was recovered from a man aged 45-65 years with active or convalescent COVID-19. Material: peripheral blood. The V and J genes are TRBV7-2 and TRBJ2-7; 7 bases align to TRBD2. The CDR3 nucleotides are TGTGCCAGCAGCCAGAGTGGGCGGGAGTTAGGGGAGCAGTACTTC. Protein sequence: CASSQSGRELGEQYF.